This TCR beta chain was identified in a study of beta chain features in type 1 diabetes. General study results and limits: cDNA sequencing could over-represent cells with high TCR expression. Significant though moderate, a shortening of TCRB CDR3s appeared in all four CD4+ subsets of Type 1 diabetes patients.

The authors took one heparinised blood draw, averaging approximately 120 mL, from each donor. Sorted CD4+ subsets: naive, central memory, regulatory, stem cell-like memory (CD45RO/CCR7/CD25/CD127/CD95/CD27 panel). In its sample, this clone was seen a few times. Its antigen remains unknown. Reverse transcribing all isolated RNA meant expressed TCRB transcripts were sequenced. The repertoire was sequenced with immunoSEQ multiplex PCR; TCRdb's copy has only in-frame clones and lacks some. Of 350,000 or so clones listed, roughly a fifth were seen once; the top ten hold under 0.05%. Germline CDR1 is SGHRS and CDR2 is YFSETQ. After removal of 7 bases from V and 7 bases from J, the junction contained 4 bases not matched to a gene. The length of the CDR3 is 14 residues.

The sample comprised naive CD4+ T cells from blood. The origin of this receptor is a woman under 30 in good health. V and J are TRBV5-1 and TRBJ2-1; TRBD2 matches 14 bases. DNA of the CDR3: TGCGCCAGCCGACTAGCGGGGGGGCCGAATGAGCAGTTCTTC. This codes for CASRLAGGPNEQFF. The entire variable domain, with the rest obtained from reference TRBV5-1 and TRBJ2-1, is as follows: KAGVTQTPRYLIKTRGQQVTLSCSPISGHRSVSWYQQTPGQGLQFLFEYFSETQRNKGNFPGRFSGRQFSNSRSEMNVSTLELGDSALYLCASRLAGGPNEQFFGPGTRLTVL.